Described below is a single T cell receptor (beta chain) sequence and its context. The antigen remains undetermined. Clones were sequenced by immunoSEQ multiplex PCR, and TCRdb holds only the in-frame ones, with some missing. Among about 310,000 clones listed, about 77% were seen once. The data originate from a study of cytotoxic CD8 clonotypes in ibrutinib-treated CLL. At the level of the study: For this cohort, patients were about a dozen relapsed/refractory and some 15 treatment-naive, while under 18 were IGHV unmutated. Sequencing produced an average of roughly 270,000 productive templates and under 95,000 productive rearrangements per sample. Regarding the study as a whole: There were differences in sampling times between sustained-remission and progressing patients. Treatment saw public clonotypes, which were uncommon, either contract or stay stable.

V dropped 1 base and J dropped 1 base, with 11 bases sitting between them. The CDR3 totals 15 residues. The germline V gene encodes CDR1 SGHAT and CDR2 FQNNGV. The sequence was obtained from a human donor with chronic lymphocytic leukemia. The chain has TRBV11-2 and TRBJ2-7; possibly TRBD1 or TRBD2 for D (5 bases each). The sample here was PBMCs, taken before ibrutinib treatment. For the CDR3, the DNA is TGTGCCAGCAGCTTAGTCCCCGGGGCGTCCTACGAGCAGTACTTC. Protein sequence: CASSLVPGASYEQYF.